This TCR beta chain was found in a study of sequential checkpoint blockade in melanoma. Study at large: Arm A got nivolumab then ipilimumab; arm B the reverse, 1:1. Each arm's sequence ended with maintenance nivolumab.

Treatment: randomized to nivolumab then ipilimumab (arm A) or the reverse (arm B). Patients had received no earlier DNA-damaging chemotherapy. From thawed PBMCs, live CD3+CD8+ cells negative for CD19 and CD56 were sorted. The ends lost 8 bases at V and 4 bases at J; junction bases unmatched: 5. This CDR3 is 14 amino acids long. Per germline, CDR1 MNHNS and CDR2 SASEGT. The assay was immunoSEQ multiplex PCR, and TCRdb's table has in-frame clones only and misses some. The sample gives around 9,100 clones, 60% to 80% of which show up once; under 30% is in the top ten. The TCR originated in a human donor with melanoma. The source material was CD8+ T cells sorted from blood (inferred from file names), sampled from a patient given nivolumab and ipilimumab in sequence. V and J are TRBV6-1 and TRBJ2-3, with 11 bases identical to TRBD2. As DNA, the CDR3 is TGTGCCAGCGGGGGGACTAGCGGTCCAGATACGCAGTATTTT. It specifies CASGGTSGPDTQYF.